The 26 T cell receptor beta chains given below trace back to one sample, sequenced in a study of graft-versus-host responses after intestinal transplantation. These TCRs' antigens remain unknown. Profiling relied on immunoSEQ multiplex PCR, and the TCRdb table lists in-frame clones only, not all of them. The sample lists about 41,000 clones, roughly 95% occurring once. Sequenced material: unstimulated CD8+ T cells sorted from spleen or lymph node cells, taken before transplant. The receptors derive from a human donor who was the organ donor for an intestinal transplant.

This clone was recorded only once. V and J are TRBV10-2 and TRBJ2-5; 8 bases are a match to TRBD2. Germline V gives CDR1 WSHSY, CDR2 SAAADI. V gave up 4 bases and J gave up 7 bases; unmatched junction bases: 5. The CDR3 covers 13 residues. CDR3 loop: CASSAAGARTQYF. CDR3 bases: TGCGCCAGCAGTGCAGCGGGGGCTAGGACCCAGTACTTC.

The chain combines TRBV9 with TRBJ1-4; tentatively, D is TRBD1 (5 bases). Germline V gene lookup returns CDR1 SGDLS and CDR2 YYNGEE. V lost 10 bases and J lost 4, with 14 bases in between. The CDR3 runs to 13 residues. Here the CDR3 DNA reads TGTGCCTCATCGGGGCTGGGTAATGAAAAACTGTTTTTT. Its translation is CASSGLGNEKLFF.

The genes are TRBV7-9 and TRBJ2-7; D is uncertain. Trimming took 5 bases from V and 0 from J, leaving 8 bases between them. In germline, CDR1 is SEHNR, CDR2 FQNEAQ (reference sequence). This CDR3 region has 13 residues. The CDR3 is CASSRVPSYEQYF. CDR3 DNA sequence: TGTGCCAGCAGCCGCGTCCCCTCCTACGAGCAGTACTTC.

The DNA for the CDR3 is TGTGCCATCAGAGGGGGTGGCAATGAGCAGTTCTTC. This encodes CAIRGGGNEQFF. The J gene is TRBJ2-1, the V gene TRBV15, with D maybe TRBD1 (6 bases). CDR1 and CDR2 from the germline V gene are LNHNV and YYDKDF (reference sequence). The CDR3 runs to 12 residues. V was trimmed by 10 bases and J by 6 bases, leaving 13 bases between them. Supplemented by reference TRBV15 and TRBJ2-1, the full variable domain reads DAMVIQNPRYQVTQFGKPVTLSCSQTLNHNVMYWYQQKSSQAPKLLFHYYDKDFNNEADTPDNFQSRRPNTSFCFLDIRSPGLGDTAMYLCAIRGGGNEQFFGPGTRLTVL.

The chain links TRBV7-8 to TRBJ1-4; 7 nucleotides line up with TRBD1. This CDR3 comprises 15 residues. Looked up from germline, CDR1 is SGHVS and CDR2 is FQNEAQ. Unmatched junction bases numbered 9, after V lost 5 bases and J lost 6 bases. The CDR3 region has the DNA TGTGCCAGCAGCACCACAGGGGACCCTTATGAAAAACTGTTTTTT. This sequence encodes CASSTTGDPYEKLFF.

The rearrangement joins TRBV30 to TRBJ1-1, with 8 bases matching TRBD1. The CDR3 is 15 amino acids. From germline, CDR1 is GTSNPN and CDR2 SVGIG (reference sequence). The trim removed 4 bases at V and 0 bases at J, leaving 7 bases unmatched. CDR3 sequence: CAWILDRGVNTEAFF. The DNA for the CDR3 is TGTGCCTGGATCCTAGACAGGGGAGTGAACACTGAAGCTTTCTTT.

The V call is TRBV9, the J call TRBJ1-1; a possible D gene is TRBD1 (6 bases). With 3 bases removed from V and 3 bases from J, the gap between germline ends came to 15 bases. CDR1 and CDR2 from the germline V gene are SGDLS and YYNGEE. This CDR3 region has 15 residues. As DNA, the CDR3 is TGTGCCAGCAGCGCCTCCGGAGGGGGTTACACTGAAGCTTTCTTT. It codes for CASSASGGGYTEAFF.

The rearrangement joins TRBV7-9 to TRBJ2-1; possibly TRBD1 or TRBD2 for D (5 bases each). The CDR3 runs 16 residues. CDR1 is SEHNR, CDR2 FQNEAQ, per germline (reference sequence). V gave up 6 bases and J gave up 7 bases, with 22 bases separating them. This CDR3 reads CASRYTGAGRLNEQFF. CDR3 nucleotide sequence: TGTGCCAGCAGATATACCGGGGCAGGGCGTTTGAATGAGCAGTTCTTC. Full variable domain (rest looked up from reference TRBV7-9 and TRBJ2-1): DTGVSQNPRHKITKRGQNVTFRCDPISEHNRLYWYRQTLGQGPEFLTYFQNEAQLEKSRLLSDRFSAERPKGSFSTLEIQRTEQGDSAMYLCASRYTGAGRLNEQFFGPGTRLTVL.

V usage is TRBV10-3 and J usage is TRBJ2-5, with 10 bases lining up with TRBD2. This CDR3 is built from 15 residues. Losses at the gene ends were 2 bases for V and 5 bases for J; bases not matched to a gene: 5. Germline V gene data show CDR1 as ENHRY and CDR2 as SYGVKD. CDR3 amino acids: CAISESGGVRETQYF. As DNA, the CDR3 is TGTGCCATCAGTGAGAGCGGGGGGGTTCGGGAGACCCAGTACTTC.

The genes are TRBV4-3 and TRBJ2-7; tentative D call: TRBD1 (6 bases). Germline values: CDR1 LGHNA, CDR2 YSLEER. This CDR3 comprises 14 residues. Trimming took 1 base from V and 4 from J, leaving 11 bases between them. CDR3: CASSQAQGLYEQYF. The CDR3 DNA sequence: TGCGCCAGCAGCCAAGCCCAGGGGCTATACGAGCAGTACTTC.

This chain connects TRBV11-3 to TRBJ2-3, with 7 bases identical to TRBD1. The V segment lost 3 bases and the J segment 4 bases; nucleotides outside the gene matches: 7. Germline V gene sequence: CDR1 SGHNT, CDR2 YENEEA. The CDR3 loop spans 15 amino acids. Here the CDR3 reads CASSLLQGFADTQYF. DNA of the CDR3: TGTGCCAGCAGCTTGCTACAGGGGTTCGCAGATACGCAGTATTTT.

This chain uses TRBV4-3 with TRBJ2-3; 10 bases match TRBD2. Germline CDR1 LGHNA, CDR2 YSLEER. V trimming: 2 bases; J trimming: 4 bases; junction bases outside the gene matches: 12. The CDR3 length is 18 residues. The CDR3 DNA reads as TGCGCCAGCAGCCAACCCCCCGCTAGCGGGAGCCTCGCAGATACGCAGTATTTT. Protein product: CASSQPPASGSLADTQYF.

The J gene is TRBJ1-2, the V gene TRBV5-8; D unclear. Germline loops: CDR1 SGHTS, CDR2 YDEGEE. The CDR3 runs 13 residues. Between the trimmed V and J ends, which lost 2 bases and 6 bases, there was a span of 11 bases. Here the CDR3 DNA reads TGTGCCAGCAGCTTACGAGGTCAGGATGGCTACACCTTC. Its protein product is CASSLRGQDGYTF.

CDR3 protein: CASSQARDTSYEQYF. The CDR3 nucleotides read TGTGCCAGCAGCCAAGCCCGGGACACGTCCTACGAGCAGTACTTC. The chain links TRBV4-2 to TRBJ2-7; TRBD1 might be the D (6 bases). Germline V gene sequence: CDR1 LGHNA, CDR2 YNFKEQ. V dropped 1 base and J dropped 1 base, with 11 bases sitting between them. The CDR3 loop spans 15 amino acids.

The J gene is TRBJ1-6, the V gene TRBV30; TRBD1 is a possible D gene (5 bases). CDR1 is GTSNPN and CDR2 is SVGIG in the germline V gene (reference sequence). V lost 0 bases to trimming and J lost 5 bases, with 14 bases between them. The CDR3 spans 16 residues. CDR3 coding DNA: TGTGCCTGGAGTGTACGCTGGGGCTTCGATAATTCACCCCTCCACTTT. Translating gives CAWSVRWGFDNSPLHF.

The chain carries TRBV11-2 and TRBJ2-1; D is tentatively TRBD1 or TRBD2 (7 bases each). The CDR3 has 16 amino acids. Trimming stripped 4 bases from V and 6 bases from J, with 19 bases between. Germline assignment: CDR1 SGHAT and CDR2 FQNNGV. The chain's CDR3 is CASSSRQGGGGNEQFF. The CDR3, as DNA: TGTGCCAGCAGCTCTAGACAGGGCGGGGGAGGCAATGAGCAGTTCTTC.

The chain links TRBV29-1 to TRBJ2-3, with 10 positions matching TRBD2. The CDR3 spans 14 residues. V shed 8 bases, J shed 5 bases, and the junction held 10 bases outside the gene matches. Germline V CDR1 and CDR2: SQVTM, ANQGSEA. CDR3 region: CSPEWLAGVDTQYF. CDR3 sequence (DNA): TGCAGCCCAGAGTGGCTAGCGGGGGTAGATACGCAGTATTTT.

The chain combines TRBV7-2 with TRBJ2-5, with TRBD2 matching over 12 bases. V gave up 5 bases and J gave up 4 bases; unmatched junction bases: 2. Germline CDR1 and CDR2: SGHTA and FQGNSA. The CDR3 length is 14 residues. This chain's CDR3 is CASSPTSGGETQYF. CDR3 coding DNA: TGTGCCAGCAGCCCGACTAGCGGGGGAGAGACCCAGTACTTC.

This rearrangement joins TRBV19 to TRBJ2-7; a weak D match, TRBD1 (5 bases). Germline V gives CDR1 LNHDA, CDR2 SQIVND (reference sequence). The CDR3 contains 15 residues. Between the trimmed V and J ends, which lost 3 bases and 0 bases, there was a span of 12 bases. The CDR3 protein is CASSISLGASYEQYF. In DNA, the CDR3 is TGTGCCAGTAGTATCTCCTTAGGGGCCTCCTACGAGCAGTACTTC.

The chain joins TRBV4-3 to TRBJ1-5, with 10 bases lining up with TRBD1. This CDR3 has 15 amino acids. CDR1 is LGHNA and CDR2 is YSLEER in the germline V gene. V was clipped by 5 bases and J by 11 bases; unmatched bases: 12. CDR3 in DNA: TGCGCCAGCAGCGATGGGACAGGGGCTTTTGGGACCCAGCATTTT. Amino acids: CASSDGTGAFGTQHF.

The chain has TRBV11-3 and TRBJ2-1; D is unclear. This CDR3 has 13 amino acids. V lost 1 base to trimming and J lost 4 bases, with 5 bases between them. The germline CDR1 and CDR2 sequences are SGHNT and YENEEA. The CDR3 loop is CASSLGSYNEQFF. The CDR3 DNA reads TGTGCCAGCAGCTTAGGGAGTTACAATGAGCAGTTCTTC.

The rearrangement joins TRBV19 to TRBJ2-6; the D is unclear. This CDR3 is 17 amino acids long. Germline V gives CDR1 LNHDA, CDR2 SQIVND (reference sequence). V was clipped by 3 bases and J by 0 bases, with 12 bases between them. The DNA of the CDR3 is TGTGCCAGTAGTATCCTTACCAGAGGCTCTGGGGCCAACGTCCTGACTTTC. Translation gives CASSILTRGSGANVLTF.

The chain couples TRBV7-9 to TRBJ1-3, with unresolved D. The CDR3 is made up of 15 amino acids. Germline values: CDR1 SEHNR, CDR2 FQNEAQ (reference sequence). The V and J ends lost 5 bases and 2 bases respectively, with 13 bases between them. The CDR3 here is CASSTAALTGNTIYF. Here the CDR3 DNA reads TGTGCCAGCAGCACCGCGGCGCTTACTGGAAACACCATATATTTT.

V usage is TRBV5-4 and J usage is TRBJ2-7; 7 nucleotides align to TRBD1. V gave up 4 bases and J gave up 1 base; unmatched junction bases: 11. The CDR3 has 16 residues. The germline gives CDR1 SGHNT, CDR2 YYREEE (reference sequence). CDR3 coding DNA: TGTGCCAGCAGCGGGTACGGGCGACAGGGTTCCTACGAGCAGTACTTC. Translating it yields CASSGYGRQGSYEQYF.

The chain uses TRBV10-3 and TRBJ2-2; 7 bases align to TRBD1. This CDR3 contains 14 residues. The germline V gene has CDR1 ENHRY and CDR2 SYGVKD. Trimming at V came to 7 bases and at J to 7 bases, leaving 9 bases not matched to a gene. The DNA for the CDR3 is TGTGCCATCACGTCTGAGGGGGCGGGCGGGGAGCTGTTTTTT. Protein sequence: CAITSEGAGGELFF.

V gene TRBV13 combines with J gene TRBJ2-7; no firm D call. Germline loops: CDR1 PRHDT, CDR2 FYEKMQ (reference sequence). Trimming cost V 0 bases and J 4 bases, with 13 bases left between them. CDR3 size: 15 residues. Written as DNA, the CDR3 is TGTGCCAGCAGCTTAGGTCTAGAAATGAGGTACGAGCAGTACTTC. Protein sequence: CASSLGLEMRYEQYF.